The sequence of this TCR beta chain was determined in a study of blood T cell repertoires in COVID-19 (TCRdb year 2020). General notes on the study: Samples from collaborators originated in the United States, Italy and Spain and spanned both the acute and convalescent phases of COVID-19. Samples came from the ongoing ImmuneRACE study (first 160 participants) plus 1,254 subjects from 6 global collaborators. Subjects who had been exposed to COVID-19, were actively infected with it, or had recovered from it provided the deeply sampled blood TCRbeta repertoires that made up the dataset. A freely available public database, intended as a resource for researchers studying the immune response to SARS-CoV-2, is where the repertoires were released. A de-identified subject ID, COVID-19 status, age in years and sex were almost always included in the sample metadata. The material from the prospective study consisted of cDNA or gDNA derived from T cells, B-cell-depleted T cells, or PBMCs. Where available, HLA class I and class II types were obtained from metadata supplied by the sample provider rather than from assay-based typing. Study-level results and caveats: Clinical and demographic metadata were provided uncurated, with the amount varying by source and participant.

TCRbeta CDR3 regions were amplified from genomic DNA using the immunoSEQ Assay, a bias-controlled multiplex PCR. As for the original processing: Within the assay, amplification of reference gene primers was used to estimate how many nucleated cells each sample contained. Sequence reads were collapsed and filtered to measure the absolute abundance of every unique TCRbeta CDR3 rearrangement. Productive Simpson clonality was computed per sample as the square root of Simpson's diversity index over productive rearrangements. Imported from immuneACCESS, the table was reduced by TCRdb to in-frame sequences with V and J called. These copies leave out some clones; in studies compared against another copy, an unresolved V gene accounts for under half, and the cause of the remainder is not known. That table furnishes V, J and clone size, whereas the DNA furnished D and trimming. In this sample the table shows roughly 110,000 clones, around 80% of which occur a single time. Clones ranked in the top ten supply 4.3% of the sample.

The CDR3 has 12 amino acids, counting the end cysteine and phenylalanine. Of the read, only the CDR3 DNA is kept; its 36 bases are in frame from base 1. V is shortened by 5 bases, J by 2 bases, and the region joining them spans 6 bases. CDR1 and CDR2 are drawn from the germline V gene (reference sequence): SEHNR, FQNEAQ. Collaborating institutions collected whole blood in K2EDTA tubes following their own protocols. For TCRbeta analysis, collaborators shipped samples in one of three forms: frozen whole blood, isolated PBMCs, or DNA extracted from either of those sample types. As to this clone: Its antigen is unknown. No much larger clonotype is one base removed from it; base qualities were not supplied.

Recombination linked TRBV7-9 to TRBJ1-1, with the D gene call left open. Sequenced: peripheral blood. The sequence was collected from a man in his 70s with acute or convalescent COVID-19. CDR3 sequence: CASSQVNTEAFF. The bases are TGTGCCAGCAGCCAGGTAAACACTGAAGCTTTCTTT.